This TCR beta chain was identified during a study of molecular identifiers for immune sequencing clone quantification. Study-level information: Split five ways in replicates, RNA from around 20,000 or 99,000 naive CD8 cells had four portions sequenced.

It was from around 20,000 to 990,000 sorted cells, with 10%, 30% or 50% RNA, that naive CD8 libraries came. About this clonotype: Antigen unknown. An end of the junction differs from the germline gene, which may be a read error.

Preparation methods for the bulk TCR libraries were those previously described, with listed TCR primers. MiXCR, applied by TCRdb to the PCR reads, yields one record per CDR3 protein. The sample has tens of thousands of distinct CDR3 sequences; around 18% are singletons. Findings and caveats of the study: With a barcode shared among identical TCR molecules, highly expanded clone sizes could be underestimated.

CDR3 length: 14 residues. CDR1 MNHNY and CDR2 SVGAGI come from the germline V gene (reference sequence). The rearrangement joins TRBV6-6 to TRBJ2-5; D call uncertain. The receptor's source is a human donor in good health. Some libraries in this study had Jurkat cell RNA spiked in. The sequenced material came from naive CD8+ T cells from blood, with Jurkat cell RNA spiked in. Specified subset: FACS-sorted CD8+CD4-CCR7+CD45RA+ naive T cells. The CDR3 loop is CASGYSCFQETQYF. CDR3 in DNA: TGTGCCAGCGGTTACTCATGCTTCCAAGAGACCCAGTACTTC.